These 12 T cell receptor beta chains came from one sample sequenced in a study of tumor and adjacent non-tumor tissue in lung cancer. This sample's RNA came from whole unsorted tissue. More than 3 cm separated this lung sample from the edge of the tumor. Three rounds of nested PCR, following a modified ARM-PCR protocol, produced the TCRbeta library. TCRdb called the multiplex PCR reads again in MiXCR, with one record for every CDR3 protein. The table shows 90,000 to 100,000 distinct CDR3 sequences, with 75% to 85% occurring only once. Sequencing input: distant non-tumor lung tissue. Every receptor here comes from a man in his 60s with small cell lung cancer.

Notes on this clonotype: Relative to the germline gene, one junction end is altered; a read error may explain this. The gene calls are TRBV20-1 and TRBJ2-3; no reliable D call. Germline loops: CDR1 DFQATT, CDR2 SNEGSKA (reference sequence). There are 13 residues in the CDR3. The CDR3 nucleotides read TGCAGTGCTATCCGAGGCTACACAGATATGCAGTATTTT. Its translation: CSAIRGYTDMQYF.

This clonotype was seen repeatedly, ten times or more. The CDR3, as DNA: TGCAGTACCATATCCTTTCTGAGCGGGAGCACAGATACGCAGTATTTT. Amino acid sequence: CSTISFLSGSTDTQYF. The chain links TRBV20-1 to TRBJ2-3; maybe TRBD2 (6 bases). CDR3 length: 16 amino acids. Germline CDR1 reads DFQATT; CDR2 reads SNEGSKA (reference sequence). Deletions cut 8 bases from V and 0 bases from J, with 21 bases between.

In its sample, this clonotype was seen once. The chain is built from TRBV20-1 and TRBJ2-1, with 10 bases fitting TRBD1. The trim removed 4 bases at V and 7 bases at J, leaving 7 bases unmatched. From germline, CDR1 is DFQATT and CDR2 SNEGSKA (reference sequence). There are 14 residues in the CDR3. DNA for the CDR3: TGCAGTGCTAAAAGACAGGGGGCAAGGAATGAGCAGTTCTTC. As protein: CSAKRQGARNEQFF.

Concerning this clonotype itself: Lacking the conserved final phenylalanine or tryptophan, this CDR3 likely reflects a read error. J is TRBJ1-2 and V is TRBV29-1; D ambiguous. The CDR3 contains 12 residues. The V gene's germline CDR1 is SQVTM and CDR2 ANQGSEA. Here the CDR3 DNA reads TGCGGCTTTGATTCGGCGGTTCATGGCTACACCTTA. Amino acid sequence: CGFDSAVHGYTL.

This sequence joins TRBV5-5 and TRBJ2-1, with D tentatively TRBD2 (6 bases). V was trimmed by 5 bases and J by 12 bases, leaving 39 bases between them. CDR1 SGHKS and CDR2 YYEKEE come from the germline V gene (reference sequence). The CDR3 spans 20 residues. The DNA of the CDR3 is TGTGCCAGCAGGCCTGGGACTTGCGGAACCCTTTTGTCCCGGGAGAATATGCAGTTCTTC. This translates into CASRPGTCGTLLSRENMQFF.

Remarks on this clonotype: The junction shows a germline mismatch at one end, possibly a read error. J is TRBJ1-1 and V is TRBV6-1, with 7 bases matching TRBD1. Germline V gene sequence: CDR1 MNHNS, CDR2 SASEGT. CDR3 length: 15 amino acids. In nucleotides, the CDR3 is TGTGCCAACAGTGTCTACGCAGGGGGGCCCACTGAAGCTTTCTTT. This sequence encodes CANSVYAGGPTEAFF.

In the case of this clonotype: One junction end does not reproduce the germline sequence, and a read error may be involved. V usage is TRBV11-2 and J usage is TRBJ2-1, with D possibly TRBD2 on 5 matching bases. This CDR3 spans 13 amino acids. CDR1 and CDR2 (germline): SGHAT, FQNNGV. The CDR3 reads CISILEAAGLKIF. CDR3 coding DNA: TGTATCAGCATCTTAGAGGCGGCGGGCCTAAAGATCTTC.

Concerning this clonotype: A junction end diverges from the germline sequence, so it may reflect a read error. The rearrangement uses TRBV4-2 and TRBJ2-1, with a weak D call TRBD1 (6 bases). The CDR3 is made up of 15 amino acids. The germline V gene has CDR1 LGHNA and CDR2 YNFKEQ. CDR3 amino acids: CASSHLQNRGGEQFF. The CDR3 DNA follows: TGTGCTAGCAGCCATCTGCAAAATCGAGGGGGTGAGCAGTTCTTC.

A note on this clonotype: No conserved phenylalanine or tryptophan is present at the end of the CDR3, so a read error is the likely explanation. This chain joins TRBV18 and TRBJ1-1; 8 bases are a match to TRBD1. The CDR3 is 13 amino acids. Germline CDR1 reads KGHSH; CDR2 reads LQKENI. The trim removed 6 bases at V and 1 base at J, leaving 1 base unmatched. The CDR3 here is CASSGQGNTEAFL. The CDR3 nucleotides are TGTGCCAGCTCCGGACAGGGGAACACTGAAGCTTTCCTT.

A word on this clonotype: A much more abundant neighbour one base away suggests this may be a read error. The V gene is TRBV24-1, the J gene TRBJ2-3; 8 bases line up with TRBD1. The CDR3 covers 18 residues. Trimming removed 4 bases from V and 3 bases from J; junction bases left unmatched: 14. In germline, CDR1 is KGHDR, CDR2 SFDVKD. In nucleotides, the CDR3 is TGTGCCACCAGTGACCCTACCAGGACAGGGACTGGTACAGATACGCAGTATTTT. Amino acids: CATSDPTRTGTGTDTQYF.

With regard to this clonotype: Being one base from a much bigger clone, this may be a read error. V is TRBV20-1 and J is TRBJ1-5; the D gene is possibly TRBD1 (6 bases). The germline V and J ends were trimmed by 6 bases and 0 bases, with 15 bases remaining between them. There are 15 residues in the CDR3. From germline, CDR1 is DFQATT and CDR2 SNEGSKA (reference sequence). In nucleotides, the CDR3 is TGCAGTGCCGCCGCTGAGGGGGATAGCAATCAGCCCCAGCATTTT. Residues: CSAAAEGDSNQPQHF.

The chain uses TRBV7-9 and TRBJ2-7; D not certain. Germline CDR1 and CDR2: SEHNR and FQNEAQ (reference sequence). V lost 2 bases and J lost 7, with 21 bases in between. The CDR3 is made up of 16 amino acids. The CDR3 sequence is CASSLSLVGSRGEQYF. Here the CDR3 DNA reads TGTGCCAGCAGCTTATCCCTAGTGGGTTCCCGAGGAGAGCAGTACTTC.